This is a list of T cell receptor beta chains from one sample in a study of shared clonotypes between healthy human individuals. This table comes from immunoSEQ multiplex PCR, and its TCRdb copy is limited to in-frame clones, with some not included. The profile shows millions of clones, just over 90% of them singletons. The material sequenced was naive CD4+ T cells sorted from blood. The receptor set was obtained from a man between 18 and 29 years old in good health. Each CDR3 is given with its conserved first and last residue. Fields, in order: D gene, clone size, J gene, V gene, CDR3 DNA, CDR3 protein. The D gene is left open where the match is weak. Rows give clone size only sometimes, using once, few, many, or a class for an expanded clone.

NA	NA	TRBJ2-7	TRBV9	TGTGCCAGCAGCGTAGCAGGCGGGTCTTCCTACGAGCAGTACTTC	CASSVAGGSSYEQYF
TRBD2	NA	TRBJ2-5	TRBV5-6	TGTGCCAGCGTGTCGGGACTAGCGGGAGTCGAGACCCAGTACTTC	CASVSGLAGVETQYF
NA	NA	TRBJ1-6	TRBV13	TGTGCCAGCAGCTTAGGACTTCCGAGCTCCTATAATTCACCCCTCCACTTT	CASSLGLPSSYNSPLHF
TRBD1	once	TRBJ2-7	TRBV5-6	TGTGCCAGCAGCTTGGCCCCCGGGACAGGGTCTTACGAGCAGTACTTC	CASSLAPGTGSYEQYF
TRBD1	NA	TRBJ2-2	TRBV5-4	TGTGCCAGCAGCTTTCCGGGACAGGGACACACCGGGGAGCTGTTTTTT	CASSFPGQGHTGELFF
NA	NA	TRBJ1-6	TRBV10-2	TGCGCCAGCAGTGAACTACCCTGGGGAAGCTCCTATAATTCACCCCTCCACTTT	CASSELPWGSSYNSPLHF
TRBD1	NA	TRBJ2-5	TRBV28	TGTGCCAGCAGTCGGGACAGGGGCCCGGAGACCCAGTACTTC	CASSRDRGPETQYF
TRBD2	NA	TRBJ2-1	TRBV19	TGTGCCAGTAGTATAGACGGCGGGAGGACCTACAATGAGCAGTTCTTC	CASSIDGGRTYNEQFF
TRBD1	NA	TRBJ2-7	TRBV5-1	TGCGCCAGCAGCTCCTCTCGGTCTAAGGACAGGGTCTCCTACGAGCAGTACTTC	CASSSSRSKDRVSYEQYF
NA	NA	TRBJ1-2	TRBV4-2	TGTGCCAGCAGCCAAGTGGGGGGGACGGCGCACTATGGCTACACCTTC	CASSQVGGTAHYGYTF
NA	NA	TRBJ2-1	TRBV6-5	TGTGCCAGCACCCAAGGTCCTCTACAGGGGCAGTTCTTC	CASTQGPLQGQFF
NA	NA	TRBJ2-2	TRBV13	TGTGCCAGCGGGAGGTGGGCAACCGGGGAGCTGTTTTTT	CASGRWATGELFF
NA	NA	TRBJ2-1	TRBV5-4	TGTGCCAGCAGCTTGGAAGGTTTGGGTGAGCAGTTCTTC	CASSLEGLGEQFF
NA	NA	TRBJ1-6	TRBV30	TGTGCCTGGAGGATGGAAAAAGGGAGTTCACCCCTCCACTTT	CAWRMEKGSSPLHF
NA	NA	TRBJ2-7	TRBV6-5	TGTGCCAGCAGTTACTCACGTGGGACTCACTACGAGCAGTACTTC	CASSYSRGTHYEQYF
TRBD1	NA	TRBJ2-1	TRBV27	TGTGCCAGCCTTAGGGGACAGGGATCGTACAATGAGCAGTTCTTC	CASLRGQGSYNEQFF
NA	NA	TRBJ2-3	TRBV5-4	TGTGCCAGCAGCTTCCCAGGAGCCGGGGATACGCAGTATTTT	CASSFPGAGDTQYF
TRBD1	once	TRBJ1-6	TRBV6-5	TGTGCCAGCAGTTACGCAGGGACAGGGAGACGATCACCCCTCCACTTT	CASSYAGTGRRSPLHF
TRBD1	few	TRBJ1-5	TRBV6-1	TGTGCCACCCAGGGACAGGGCAATCAGCCCCAGCATTTT	CATQGQGNQPQHF
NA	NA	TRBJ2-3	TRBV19	TGTGCCAGTAGTAGGGGATTCCTCCTAGATACGCAGTATTTT	CASSRGFLLDTQYF
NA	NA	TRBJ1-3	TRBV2	TGTGCCAGCAGTACCCGGTCGGGAGGTAAAAGTAACACCATATATTTT	CASSTRSGGKSNTIYF
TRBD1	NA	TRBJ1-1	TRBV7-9	TGTGCCAGCAACGTCCGGGGACAGCCGAACACTGAAGCTTTCTTT	CASNVRGQPNTEAFF
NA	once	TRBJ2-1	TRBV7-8	TGTGCCAGCAGCTTAGAGGGCGGGCGTTACAATGAGCAGTTCTTC	CASSLEGGRYNEQFF
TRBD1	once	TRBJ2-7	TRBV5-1	TGCGCCAGCAGCATCCGGGACAGGGGGCTCGAGCAGTACTTC	CASSIRDRGLEQYF
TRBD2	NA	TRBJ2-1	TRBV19	TGTGCCAGTAGTACAGGGACTAAGCAGTTCTTC	CASSTGTKQFF
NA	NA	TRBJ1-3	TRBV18	TGTGCCAGCTCACCACCTTCTAGCTCTGGAAACACCATATATTTT	CASSPPSSSGNTIYF
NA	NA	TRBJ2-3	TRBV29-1	TGCAGCGTGGAGGGCGGGGATACGCAGTATTTT	CSVEGGDTQYF
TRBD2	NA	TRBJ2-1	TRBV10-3	TGTGCCATCAGTGAGTCTTTAGCGGGTAGCTATGAGCAGTTCTTC	CAISESLAGSYEQFF
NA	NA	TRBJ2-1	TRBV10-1	TGCGCCAGCAGCCGGACAGAGTCGTCGGGTGAGCAGTTCTTC	CASSRTESSGEQFF
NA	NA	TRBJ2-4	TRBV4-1	TGCGCCAGCAGCCGCCTTAGTTCTGGGAACGTTCTCATTCAGTACTTC	CASSRLSSGNVLIQYF
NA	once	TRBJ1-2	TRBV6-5	TGTGCCAGCAGCAAAGGGGTCAGGGGCTATGGCTACACCTTC	CASSKGVRGYGYTF
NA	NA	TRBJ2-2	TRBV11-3	TGTGCCAGCAGCTTAGCACTAGGCGCGAACACCGGGGAGCTGTTTTTT	CASSLALGANTGELFF
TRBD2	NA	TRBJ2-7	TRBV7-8	TGTGCCAGCAGGGGGGGACTAGCGGGTGTTCAGGGCGAGCAGTACTTC	CASRGGLAGVQGEQYF
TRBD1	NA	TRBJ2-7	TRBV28	TGTGCCAGCAGCTCCTCCGGGACAGGCGACTACGAGCAGTACTTC	CASSSSGTGDYEQYF
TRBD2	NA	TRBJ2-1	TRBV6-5	TGTGCCAGCAGTTACAGCGGGAGTGCCTACAATGAGCAGTTCTTC	CASSYSGSAYNEQFF
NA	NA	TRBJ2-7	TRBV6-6	TGTGCCAGCAGTTCGGGACGGTTAATCGAGCAGTACTTC	CASSSGRLIEQYF
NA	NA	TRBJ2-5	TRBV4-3	TGCGCCAGCAGCCAAGAGACGGGGGCCCAAGAGACCCAGTACTTC	CASSQETGAQETQYF
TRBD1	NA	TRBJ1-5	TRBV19	TGTGCCAGTAATCCAACCGGGACAGCGTATCAGCCCCAGCATTTT	CASNPTGTAYQPQHF
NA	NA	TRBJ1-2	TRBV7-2	TGTGCCAGCAGCTTCGCGGCTAACTATGGCTACACCTTC	CASSFAANYGYTF
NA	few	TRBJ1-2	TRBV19	TGTGCCAGTAGTGAGGGCTATGGCTACACCTTC	CASSEGYGYTF